One sample yielded the 28 T cell receptor beta chains listed below, sequenced in a study of T-cell memory formation after mild COVID-19. One entry per CDR3 protein results from TCRdb running MiXCR on the 5' RACE reads. The sample holds about 390,000 distinct CDR3 sequences, about a sixth seen once. The sample taken for sequencing was PBMCs or a T cell subset sorted from them (not recorded which). The receptors originated from a man in his late teens or twenties who had mild COVID-19 (a few samples of this study predate the infection). Cell type and time point are not known.

The chain carries TRBV7-2 and TRBJ2-7; no firm D call. This CDR3 contains 14 residues. With 0 bases removed from V and 6 bases from J, the gap between germline ends came to 12 bases. Germline-derived CDR1 and CDR2 are SGHTA and FQGNSA. The DNA for the CDR3 is TGTGCCAGCAGCTTAGCGCGTGCAGGCCGCGAGCAGTACTTC. Its translation: CASSLARAGREQYF.

Ten or more counts support this clonotype. The chain combines TRBV6-5 with TRBJ2-2; D uncertain. The V gene's germline CDR1 is MNHEY and CDR2 SVGAGI. The CDR3 has 13 residues. V was trimmed by 7 bases and J by 1 base, leaving 7 bases between them. CDR3 sequence reads: CASKHQNTGELFF. As DNA, the CDR3 is TGTGCCAGCAAACACCAGAACACCGGGGAGCTGTTTTTT.

This clonotype was counted ten times or more. The V gene is TRBV5-1, the J gene TRBJ1-1; 8 bases are a match to TRBD1. Germline lookup yields CDR1 SGHRS and CDR2 YFSETQ. V was pared by 4 bases and J by 1 base, with 6 bases of the junction left unmatched. CDR3 length: 15 residues. CDR3 loop: CASSLGDRRNTEAFF. DNA of the CDR3: TGCGCCAGCAGCCTGGGGGACAGGAGGAACACTGAAGCTTTCTTT.

V usage is TRBV5-1 and J usage is TRBJ2-1, with D possibly TRBD2 on 5 matching bases. CDR3 size: 14 residues. Germline CDR1 SGHRS, CDR2 YFSETQ. The V gene lost 4 bases and the J gene lost 0 bases, with 8 bases spanning the gap. CDR3 DNA sequence: TGCGCCAGCAGCCCTGGACTCTCCTACAATGAGCAGTTCTTC. Encoded protein: CASSPGLSYNEQFF.

The chain couples TRBV29-1 to TRBJ2-2, with unresolved D. The CDR3 covers 12 residues. V lost 4 bases to trimming and J lost 7 bases, with 10 bases between them. The V gene's germline CDR1 is SQVTM and CDR2 ANQGSEA. Here the CDR3 reads CSVVTPYGELFF. The CDR3 region has the DNA TGCAGCGTTGTTACCCCCTACGGGGAGCTGTTTTTT.

The chain recombines TRBV2 with TRBJ1-2; 7 bases fit TRBD1. The CDR3 length is 14 residues. The V and J ends lost 2 bases and 4 bases, in that order; junction bases with no gene match: 4. Germline V gives CDR1 SNHLY, CDR2 FYNNEI. The CDR3 nucleotides are TGTGCCAGCAGTGAACGGGGGACAGTCTATGGCTACACCTTC. Encoded protein: CASSERGTVYGYTF.

This clonotype was seen a few times. The rearrangement joins TRBV10-3 to TRBJ2-5; D ambiguous. The CDR3 is 13 amino acids. V lost 2 bases and J lost 2, with 6 bases in between. CDR1 and CDR2 (germline): ENHRY, SYGVKD. This chain's CDR3 is CAISERQQETQYF. For the CDR3, the DNA is TGTGCCATCAGTGAGCGGCAGCAAGAGACCCAGTACTTC.

A few counts support this clonotype. The chain links TRBV19 to TRBJ1-6; D ambiguous. This CDR3 spans 14 amino acids. V lost 8 bases to trimming and J lost 10 bases, with 18 bases between them. Germline loops: CDR1 LNHDA, CDR2 SQIVND (reference sequence). This chain's CDR3 is CASRILWAGSPLHF. The CDR3 nucleotides are TGTGCCAGTCGGATCTTATGGGCCGGCTCACCCCTCCACTTT.

This clonotype was counted a few times. The V gene is TRBV4-2, the J gene TRBJ1-5; 9 bases align to TRBD1. The V gene's germline CDR1 is LGHNA and CDR2 YNFKEQ. The CDR3 contains 17 residues. V shed 1 base and J 7 bases; nucleotides not matched to a gene: 11. The CDR3 reads CASSQAEGQGVRQPQHF. CDR3 DNA: TGTGCCAGCAGCCAAGCGGAGGGACAGGGTGTCAGACAGCCCCAGCATTTT.

The CDR3 DNA sequence: TGTGCCAGCTCCGGGGGACAGGGGTTCAATAGCTACACCTTC. It yields the protein CASSGGQGFNSYTF. This chain joins TRBV18 and TRBJ1-2, with 10 bases fitting TRBD1. CDR1 is KGHSH and CDR2 is LQKENI in the germline V gene. V gave up 6 bases and J gave up 9 bases; unmatched junction bases: 10. The CDR3 sequence is 14 residues long.

A few counts support this clonotype. The chain combines TRBV19 with TRBJ1-1, with D tentatively TRBD1 (6 bases). CDR1 and CDR2 (germline): LNHDA, SQIVND (reference sequence). Trimming stripped 5 bases from V and 4 bases from J, with 11 bases between. This CDR3 has 13 amino acids. CDR3 bases: TGTGCCAGTAGTGACCAGGGGATCACTGAAGCTTTCTTT. Translating gives CASSDQGITEAFF. Complete variable domain (other parts from reference TRBV19 and TRBJ1-1): DGGITQSPKYLFRKEGQNVTLSCEQNLNHDAMYWYRQDPGQGLRLIYYSQIVNDFQKGDIAEGYSVSREKKESFPLTVTSAQKNPTAFYLCASSDQGITEAFFGQGTRLTVV.

A few counts support this clonotype. J is TRBJ2-1 and V is TRBV12-3 or TRBV12-4, with D perhaps matching TRBD1 or TRBD2 (5 bases each). The CDR3 is 18 amino acids. V lost 5 bases to trimming and J lost 5 bases, with 25 bases between them. The CDR3, as DNA: TGTGCCAGCAGTAGAAGGGGAATTTACGAGGGCACGGACAATGAGCAGTTCTTC. Protein sequence: CASSRRGIYEGTDNEQFF.

The chain uses TRBV2 and TRBJ1-5, with a tentative D call TRBD1 (6 bases). The length of the CDR3 is 15 residues. The V gene's germline CDR1 is SNHLY and CDR2 FYNNEI. Trimming stripped 6 bases from V and 2 bases from J, with 14 bases between. The CDR3 protein is CASRDSSTGNQPQHF. CDR3 DNA sequence: TGTGCCAGCAGGGACAGCTCTACGGGCAATCAGCCCCAGCATTTT.

V and J are TRBV11-3 and TRBJ2-3; D is unclear. The germline V and J ends were trimmed by 5 bases and 5 bases, with 17 bases remaining between them. The CDR3 covers 15 residues. The germline gives CDR1 SGHNT, CDR2 YENEEA. The CDR3 nucleotides read TGTGCCAGCAGCCGACGAACAGTTGGGCAAGATACGCAGTATTTT. Its protein product is CASSRRTVGQDTQYF.

On this clonotype: A read error may account for a junction end that differs from germline. The gene calls are TRBV11-2 and TRBJ2-5, with 7 bases lining up with TRBD1. Looked up from germline, CDR1 is SGHAT and CDR2 is FQNNGV. The CDR3 length is 12 residues. CDR3 bases: TGTGCCAGCAGCTTAGAGGACAGGTCTAAAAACTTC. Protein product: CASSLEDRSKNF.

This rearrangement joins TRBV12-3 or TRBV12-4 to TRBJ2-1; TRBD1 might be the D (6 bases). V lost 11 bases and J 0 bases, leaving 14 bases between the germline ends. There are 14 residues in the CDR3. CDR3 sequence (DNA): TGTGCCGGAAGTCAGGGGTACTCCTACAATGAGCAGTTCTTC. Translated, it gives CAGSQGYSYNEQFF.

This clonotype has only a few counts. The chain employs TRBV7-9 and TRBJ2-1; no definite D call. CDR1 and CDR2 (germline): SEHNR, FQNEAQ (reference sequence). This CDR3 comprises 11 residues. Trimming removed 7 bases at V and 4 bases at J, with 5 bases between. The CDR3 protein is CASTPYNEQFF. The CDR3 bases are TGTGCCAGCACCCCTTACAATGAGCAGTTCTTC.

The chain joins TRBV5-1 to TRBJ2-3; D is possibly TRBD2 (5 bases). V was cut by 0 bases and J by 4 bases, with 18 bases left in between. The CDR3 sequence is 17 residues long. CDR1 is SGHRS and CDR2 is YFSETQ in the germline V gene. The CDR3 loop is CASSLGLVPRGSDTQYF. Here the CDR3 DNA reads TGCGCCAGCAGCTTGGGCCTGGTCCCTCGGGGTTCAGATACGCAGTATTTT.

The V and J genes are TRBV24-1 and TRBJ2-5; 11 bases line up with TRBD1. Trimming took 9 bases from V and 4 from J; bases not matched to a gene: 3. The CDR3 is 13 amino acids. Germline assignment: CDR1 KGHDR and CDR2 SFDVKD. The CDR3: CATGQGAGETQYF. Here the CDR3 DNA reads TGTGCCACCGGACAGGGGGCAGGAGAGACCCAGTACTTC.

The table lists this clonotype with a few counts. The CDR3 DNA reads as TGTGCCAGCAGCTTATATTCCAGGGGGCTCTTGGAGACCCAGTACTTC. Translated: CASSLYSRGLLETQYF. The chain combines TRBV7-2 with TRBJ2-5; 8 bases match TRBD1. Germline lookup yields CDR1 SGHTA and CDR2 FQGNSA. This CDR3 region has 16 residues. The J segment lost 5 bases and the V segment lost 2 bases, leaving 10 bases of the junction unmatched.

This clonotype has more than one count but fewer than ten. The chain links TRBV5-5 to TRBJ1-4, with D unresolved. The CDR3 has 15 residues. V was shortened by 1 base and J by 3 bases, with 10 bases between the two germline ends. Germline V gene data show CDR1 as SGHKS and CDR2 as YYEKEE (reference sequence). The CDR3 coding sequence is TGTGCCAGCAGCTTGCGTGTAGAGGCTAATGAAAAACTGTTTTTT. It is translated as CASSLRVEANEKLFF. The full variable domain, with the rest looked up from reference TRBV5-5 and TRBJ1-4, is DAGVTQSPTHLIKTRGQQVTLRCSPISGHKSVSWYQQVLGQGPQFIFQYYEKEERGRGNFPDRFSARQFPNYSSELNVNALLLGDSALYLCASSLRVEANEKLFFGSGTQLSVL.

V usage is TRBV3-1 and J usage is TRBJ2-1, with TRBD2 as a possible D gene (6 bases). V lost 1 base to trimming and J lost 0 bases, with 13 bases between them. This CDR3 region has 17 residues. Germline V gene data show CDR1 as LGHDT and CDR2 as YNNKEL (reference sequence). CDR3 coding DNA: TGTGCCAGCAGCCAAGGTCTAGCGAGGAGCTCCTACAATGAGCAGTTCTTC. As protein: CASSQGLARSSYNEQFF.

This clonotype was found a few times. The genes are TRBV5-1 and TRBJ2-5; 11 bases line up with TRBD2. The V segment lost 1 base and the J segment 1 base; nucleotides outside the gene matches: 15. Germline-derived CDR1 and CDR2 are SGHRS and YFSETQ. The CDR3 spans 20 residues. The CDR3 DNA sequence: TGCGCCAGCAGCTTGATATTGGCCCGCAGACTAGCGGGACCCCAAGAGACCCAGTACTTC. The encoded protein is CASSLILARRLAGPQETQYF.

J is TRBJ2-1 and V is TRBV2; unclear D gene. This CDR3 comprises 14 residues. V was pared by 7 bases and J by 6 bases, with 16 bases between. The germline V gene encodes CDR1 SNHLY and CDR2 FYNNEI. CDR3 residues: CASIASHLPNEQFF. In nucleotides, the CDR3 is TGTGCCAGCATTGCATCGCATTTACCCAATGAGCAGTTCTTC. The full variable domain, rest sourced from reference TRBV2 and TRBJ2-1, is EPEVTQTPSHQVTQMGQEVILRCVPISNHLYFYWYRQILGQKVEFLVSFYNNEISEKSEIFDDQFSVERPDGSNFTLKIRSTKLEDSAMYFCASIASHLPNEQFFGPGTRLTVL.

This chain uses TRBV29-1 with TRBJ2-1, with 9 nucleotides matching TRBD2. Germline CDR1 and CDR2: SQVTM and ANQGSEA. V lost 6 bases, J lost 6 bases, and 6 bases stayed unmatched. The CDR3 is 13 residues long. The CDR3, as DNA: TGCAGCGTCCTCCCGGGACTAGCCAATGAGCAGTTCTTC. As protein: CSVLPGLANEQFF.

The table lists this clonotype with a few counts. The rearrangement links TRBV7-2 to TRBJ1-5, with a weak D call TRBD1 (5 bases). CDR3 length equals 13 residues. In germline, CDR1 is SGHTA, CDR2 FQGNSA. V was clipped by 5 bases and J by 7 bases, with 12 bases between them. This CDR3 reads CASSPRGGQPQHF. The CDR3 region has the DNA TGTGCCAGCAGCCCACGGGGCGGCCAGCCCCAGCATTTT.

The V and J genes are TRBV6-1 and TRBJ1-2; D remains ambiguous. CDR3 length: 14 amino acids. Trimming left V 2 bases short and J 8 bases short, with 15 bases between. Germline CDR1 is MNHNS and CDR2 is SASEGT. The CDR3 region is CASSEKSLGRGYTF. The CDR3 coding sequence is TGTGCCAGCAGTGAAAAGTCTCTCGGACGCGGCTACACCTTC.

V and J are TRBV5-1 and TRBJ2-1; D unresolved. The CDR3 covers 14 residues. V was clipped by 2 bases and J by 2 bases, with 8 bases between them. CDR1 and CDR2 (germline): SGHRS, YFSETQ. CDR3 amino acids: CASSFSPPYNEQFF. CDR3 DNA sequence: TGCGCCAGCAGCTTCTCCCCGCCCTACAATGAGCAGTTCTTC.